These 9 T cell receptor beta chains came from one sample sequenced in a study of neurological immune-mediated disorders. Noted time point: longitudinal time-point 2. TCRdb fed the 5' RACE reads into MiXCR, producing one record per CDR3 protein. Of some 80,000 distinct CDR3 sequences listed, approximately 6% are singletons. The sample comprised PBMCs. These receptors all come from a woman aged 55-75 years with multiple sclerosis.

In its sample, this clonotype was seen many times. The genes are TRBV12-3 or TRBV12-4 and TRBJ1-3; D may be TRBD1 (6 bases). There are 15 residues in the CDR3. V lost 5 bases and J lost 4, with 15 bases in between. The CDR3 reads CASSLAGAAGNTIYF. The CDR3 DNA reads as TGTGCCAGCAGTCTCGCAGGGGCTGCGGGAAACACCATATATTTT.

In its sample, this clonotype was seen many times. The CDR3 loop is CASSLMERGKDTQYF. DNA for the CDR3: TGTGCCAGCAGCTTGATGGAGCGGGGTAAAGATACGCAGTATTTT. The chain employs TRBV5-8 and TRBJ2-3; 7 bases match TRBD2. J was trimmed by 5 bases and V by 1 base; bases with no gene match: 7. CDR3 length equals 15 residues. CDR1 and CDR2 (germline): SGHTS, YDEGEE.

Many counts were recorded for this clonotype. The chain is built from TRBV5-1 and TRBJ2-1, with 9 nucleotides matching TRBD2. V shed 2 bases and J 4 bases; nucleotides not matched to a gene: 4. Germline V CDR1 and CDR2: SGHRS, YFSETQ. CDR3 length equals 15 residues. The CDR3 sequence: CASSFGLAGYNEQFF. The CDR3 DNA sequence: TGCGCCAGCAGCTTTGGCCTAGCGGGGTACAATGAGCAGTTCTTC.

This clonotype showed up many times. The chain links TRBV12-3 or TRBV12-4 to TRBJ2-3; D gene ambiguous. The CDR3 spans 11 residues. V lost 6 bases to trimming and J lost 5 bases, with 6 bases between them. The CDR3 region is CASSPRDTQYF. The DNA for the CDR3 is TGTGCCAGCAGCCCCAGAGATACGCAGTATTTT.

The chain links TRBV5-1 to TRBJ1-1, with 8 bases matching TRBD1. Germline trimming cut 1 base from V and 5 bases from J; bases unmatched to any gene: 7. The CDR3 is 15 amino acids. Germline V gene lookup returns CDR1 SGHRS and CDR2 YFSETQ. CDR3 DNA sequence: TGCGCCAGCAGCTTGTACCATGACAGGGGAACTGAAGCTTTCTTT. Translation gives CASSLYHDRGTEAFF.

This clonotype was detected many times. The genes are TRBV5-6 and TRBJ2-2, with TRBD1 identical over 8 bases. Unmatched junction bases numbered 9, after V lost 4 bases and J lost 4 bases. The CDR3 is made up of 16 amino acids. From germline, CDR1 is SGHDT and CDR2 YYEEEE. The CDR3 here is CASSPRGQGFTGELFF. Written as DNA, the CDR3 is TGTGCCAGCAGCCCCCGAGGACAGGGATTCACCGGGGAGCTGTTTTTT.

There are many counts of this clonotype. This sequence joins TRBV29-1 and TRBJ1-1; a weak D match, TRBD1 (5 bases). Per germline, CDR1 SQVTM and CDR2 ANQGSEA. The ends were cut back, 4 bases at V and 7 bases at J, with 13 bases in the middle. This CDR3 has 12 residues. The CDR3 nucleotides are TGCAGCGTTGCCAGGGATGGGAGTGAAGCTTTCTTT. This gives the protein CSVARDGSEAFF.

This clonotype was detected many times. This rearrangement joins TRBV5-5 to TRBJ1-2, with unresolved D. CDR1 and CDR2 from the germline V gene are SGHKS and YYEKEE (reference sequence). This CDR3 is built from 14 residues. V was trimmed by 2 bases and J by 1 base, leaving 9 bases between them. CDR3 region: CASSFWSGNYGYTF. The CDR3 DNA is TGTGCCAGCAGCTTTTGGTCCGGTAACTATGGCTACACCTTC. The full variable domain, in which reference TRBV5-5 and TRBJ1-2 provide the parts outside the CDR3, is DAGVTQSPTHLIKTRGQQVTLRCSPISGHKSVSWYQQVLGQGPQFIFQYYEKEERGRGNFPDRFSARQFPNYSSELNVNALLLGDSALYLCASSFWSGNYGYTFGSGTRLTVV.

There are many counts of this clonotype. The V call is TRBV19, the J call TRBJ2-2; 7 bases line up with TRBD1. Trimming at V came to 5 bases and at J to 8 bases, leaving 8 bases not matched to a gene. Germline V gives CDR1 LNHDA, CDR2 SQIVND (reference sequence). CDR3 length equals 14 residues. In DNA form, the CDR3 reads TGTGCCAGTAGTCCGGGACAGAGGTTAGGGGAGCTGTTTTTT. Its protein product is CASSPGQRLGELFF.